Presented here are 13 T cell receptor beta chains from one specimen sequenced in a study of cytomegalovirus exposure and HLA in healthy donors. A multiplex PCR was run with 60 Vbeta primers and 13 Jbeta primers. Only in-frame clones appear in the TCRdb table, and some are missing; sequencing was by immunoSEQ multiplex PCR. The table records tens of thousands of clones, about 8% of them present only once. Sequenced material: PBMCs. Receptors originate from a man aged 50 to 59 in good health and CMV-seronegative.

The rearrangement joins TRBV30 to TRBJ1-6; 7 nucleotides match TRBD1. The germline CDR1 and CDR2 sequences are GTSNPN and SVGIG (reference sequence). There are 16 residues in the CDR3. Trimming at V came to 3 bases and at J to 0 bases, leaving 5 bases not matched to a gene. The CDR3 spells CAWRLTGSSYNSPLHF. Here the CDR3 DNA reads TGTGCCTGGAGGTTGACAGGGAGCTCCTATAATTCACCCCTCCACTTT.

This clone appeared a few times. The chain employs TRBV7-9 and TRBJ1-6; 8 positions match TRBD1. V shed 8 bases and J 9 bases; nucleotides not matched to a gene: 12. Germline lookup yields CDR1 SEHNR and CDR2 FQNEAQ (reference sequence). This CDR3 is built from 15 residues. CDR3 region: CASSRTGTPGSPLHF. CDR3 bases: TGTGCCAGCTCCCGGACAGGGACCCCCGGTTCACCCCTCCACTTT.

This clone was seen a handful of times. The genes are TRBV5-1 and TRBJ2-7, with 8 bases that match TRBD1. The V gene end was trimmed by 1 base and the J gene end by 4 bases; junction bases not matched to a gene: 4. CDR3 length: 14 amino acids. The V gene's germline CDR1 is SGHRS and CDR2 YFSETQ. CDR3 sequence (DNA): TGCGCCAGCAGCTTGAGGACAGGGACTTACGAGCAGTACTTC. Translation: CASSLRTGTYEQYF.

The chain combines TRBV2 with TRBJ2-7, with D possibly TRBD2 on 7 matching bases. This CDR3 comprises 15 residues. Trimming left V 0 bases short and J 6 bases short, with 15 bases between. Germline assignment: CDR1 SNHLY and CDR2 FYNNEI. The CDR3: CASSEARGGAFEQYF. The CDR3 DNA sequence: TGTGCCAGCAGTGAAGCGCGAGGGGGGGCGTTCGAGCAGTACTTC.

This clone has only a few counts. Other DNA variants within this sample encode the same CDR3. The rearrangement joins TRBV6-6 to TRBJ2-7, with 12 bases lining up with TRBD1. Trimming took 6 bases from V and 6 from J; bases not matched to a gene: 9. This CDR3 has 15 amino acids. From germline, CDR1 is MNHNY and CDR2 SVGAGI (reference sequence). The CDR3 protein is CASRPGTGGLSEQYF. DNA for the CDR3: TGTGCCAGCAGGCCCGGGACAGGGGGCTTGAGCGAGCAGTACTTC.

This clone was seen only a few times. This chain uses TRBV7-8 with TRBJ2-5; 14 bases line up with TRBD2. J was trimmed by 4 bases and V by 5 bases; bases with no gene match: 6. The CDR3 length is 16 residues. The germline CDR1 and CDR2 sequences are SGHVS and FQNEAQ. The CDR3 bases are TGTGCCAGCAGCCCTGGGACTAGCGGGAGAACAGAGACCCAGTACTTC. It is translated as CASSPGTSGRTETQYF.

This clone was observed a few times. The CDR3 spells CAISDRGLPGGYTF. DNA of the CDR3: TGTGCCATCAGTGACCGCGGACTCCCTGGGGGCTACACCTTC. V gene TRBV10-3 combines with J gene TRBJ1-2, with D unresolved. Germline values: CDR1 ENHRY, CDR2 SYGVKD. The V and J ends lost 3 bases and 8 bases respectively, with 16 bases between them. This CDR3 spans 14 amino acids.

The chain links TRBV7-2 to TRBJ1-1, with D unresolved. Germline V gene data show CDR1 as SGHTA and CDR2 as FQGNSA. V lost 5 bases and J 1 base, leaving 8 bases between the germline ends. The CDR3 loop spans 13 amino acids. CDR3 in amino acids: CASSREGNTEAFF. The CDR3 nucleotides read TGTGCCAGCAGCCGGGAAGGGAACACTGAAGCTTTCTTT.

The rearrangement joins TRBV10-3 to TRBJ2-7; 7 nucleotides line up with TRBD1. The V and J ends lost 9 bases and 3 bases, in that order; junction bases with no gene match: 8. The CDR3 is 13 residues long. The germline V gene has CDR1 ENHRY and CDR2 SYGVKD. The CDR3 nucleotides read TGTGCCATATCCGGGACAGAACGCTACGAGCAGTACTTC. It yields the protein CAISGTERYEQYF.

J is TRBJ2-7 and V is TRBV10-2; a possible D gene is TRBD2 (5 bases). V was shortened by 8 bases and J by 5 bases, with 10 bases between the two germline ends. This CDR3 has 11 residues. Germline loops: CDR1 WSHSY, CDR2 SAAADI. The CDR3 nucleotides read TGCGCCAGCTCTGGACTTGACGAGCAGTACTTC. Translation gives CASSGLDEQYF.

The rearrangement uses TRBV18 and TRBJ2-3; 10 positions match TRBD2. Trimming removed 6 bases from V and 7 bases from J; junction bases left unmatched: 10. The germline gives CDR1 KGHSH, CDR2 LQKENI. The CDR3 runs 15 residues. Written as DNA, the CDR3 is TGTGCCAGCTCCCCTCAGCGGGGGGGAACAAATACGCAGTATTTT. This translates into CASSPQRGGTNTQYF.

The rearrangement joins TRBV7-9 to TRBJ2-1, with 7 bases identical to TRBD1. This CDR3 spans 17 amino acids. Germline V lookup: CDR1 SEHNR, CDR2 FQNEAQ (reference sequence). V lost 5 bases, J lost 4 bases, and 14 bases stayed unmatched. DNA for the CDR3: TGTGCCAGCAGCCTGAAGTTTTACCGGGACAGTTACAATGAGCAGTTCTTC. It codes for CASSLKFYRDSYNEQFF.

This rearrangement joins TRBV19 to TRBJ2-4; weak D call: TRBD1 (5 bases). The V gene's germline CDR1 is LNHDA and CDR2 SQIVND (reference sequence). V was clipped by 5 bases and J by 0 bases, with 17 bases between them. CDR3 size: 17 residues. CDR3 sequence: CASSFRTNTLAKNIQYF. CDR3 nucleotides: TGTGCCAGTAGTTTCCGGACAAACACGTTAGCCAAAAACATTCAGTACTTC.